The T cell receptor beta chain under discussion was sequenced for a study of T cells in Graves' hyperthyroidism and ophthalmopathy. Notes on the study in general: The authors' 13 V-J model separated ophthalmopathy from stable hyperthyroidism.

RNA transcripts gave rise to amplified TCR beta CDR3 regions. HTBI primers were used for first-round RT-PCR of the TCR CDR3. TCRdb ran MiXCR on the multiplex PCR reads and lists one entry per CDR3 protein. Of roughly 260,000 distinct CDR3 sequences listed, more than 14% were seen once; the top ten hold roughly 15%. This clonotype occurred many times. Its antigen is not identified. Deletions cut 5 bases from V and 7 bases from J, with 27 bases between. Per the germline V gene, CDR1 is WSHSY and CDR2 is SAAADI. This CDR3 contains 18 residues. The material sequenced was blood. The rearrangement links TRBV10-2 to TRBJ2-4; D possibly uses TRBD1 or TRBD2 (7 bases each). This TCR was recovered from a woman between 40 and 55 years old with Graves' hyperthyroidism that later progressed to Graves' ophthalmopathy. In DNA form, the CDR3 reads TGCGCCAGCAGTCCCCCCCACAGGGGAGGGGGTAACGGGAACATTCAGTACTTC. Amino acid sequence: CASSPPHRGGGNGNIQYF.